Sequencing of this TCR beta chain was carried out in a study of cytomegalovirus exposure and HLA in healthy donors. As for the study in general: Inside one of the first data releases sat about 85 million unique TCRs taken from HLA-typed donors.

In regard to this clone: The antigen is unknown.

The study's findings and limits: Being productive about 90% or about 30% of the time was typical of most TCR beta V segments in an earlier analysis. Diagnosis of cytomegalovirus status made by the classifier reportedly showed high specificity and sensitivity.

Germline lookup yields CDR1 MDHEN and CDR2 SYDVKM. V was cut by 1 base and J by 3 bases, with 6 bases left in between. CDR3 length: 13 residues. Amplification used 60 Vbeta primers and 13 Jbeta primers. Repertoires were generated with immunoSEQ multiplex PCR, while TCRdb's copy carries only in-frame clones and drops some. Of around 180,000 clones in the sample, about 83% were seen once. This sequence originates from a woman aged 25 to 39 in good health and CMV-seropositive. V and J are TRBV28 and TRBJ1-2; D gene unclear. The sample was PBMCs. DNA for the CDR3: TGTGCCAGCAGTTTATCGCGAGACTATGGCTACACCTTC. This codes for CASSLSRDYGYTF.